A single sample gave rise to the 5 T cell receptor beta chains below, sequenced in a study of identical twins' blood T cells. TCRdb reprocessed the 5' RACE reads via MiXCR and lists one record per CDR3 protein. The table lists 300,000 to 450,000 distinct CDR3 sequences, roughly 31% of them singletons. Sequencing was performed on PBMCs. The source of these receptors is a woman aged 18-50 years in good health.

The chain recombines TRBV27 with TRBJ1-2, with D possibly TRBD1 on 5 matching bases. V was clipped by 7 bases and J by 2 bases, with 26 bases between them. The CDR3 extends over 18 amino acids. The germline V gene has CDR1 MNHEY and CDR2 SMNVEV (reference sequence). CDR3 coding DNA: TGTGCCAGCAAGAATCTACAGGACGTCTGGGGATCGAACTATGGCTACACCTTC. This encodes CASKNLQDVWGSNYGYTF.

There are a few counts of this clonotype. The chain uses TRBV2 and TRBJ2-1; no clear D. The germline gives CDR1 SNHLY, CDR2 FYNNEI. Trimming removed 7 bases from V and 9 bases from J, with 13 bases in between. CDR3 length equals 12 residues. CDR3: CASTTLSREQFF. The CDR3 DNA reads as TGTGCCAGCACCACCCTATCGCGTGAGCAGTTCTTC.

The table lists this clonotype with a few counts. CDR3 amino acids: CASFYRGPGELFF. The CDR3 DNA is TGTGCCAGCTTTTACAGGGGCCCCGGGGAGCTGTTTTTT. The V and J genes are TRBV12-3 or TRBV12-4 and TRBJ2-2; TRBD1 matches 7 bases. J was trimmed by 6 bases and V by 8 bases; bases with no gene match: 6. This CDR3 has 13 amino acids.

There are a few counts of this clonotype. V is TRBV7-9 and J is TRBJ2-2; the D is unclear. The CDR3 is 12 residues long. The germline CDR1 and CDR2 sequences are SEHNR and FQNEAQ (reference sequence). The V end lost 8 bases, the J end lost 8 bases, and 12 bases lay between the germline ends. CDR3 protein: CASSGLGGELFF. In DNA, the CDR3 is TGTGCCAGCTCCGGCCTGGGAGGGGAGCTGTTTTTT.

This clonotype has just a few counts. V gene TRBV5-1 combines with J gene TRBJ2-2; 7 positions agree with TRBD1. After removal of 1 base from V and 0 bases from J, the junction contained 12 bases not matched to a gene. CDR1 SGHRS and CDR2 YFSETQ come from the germline V gene. The CDR3 sequence is 19 residues long. Here the CDR3 reads CASSLFYELGQPNTGELFF. The CDR3 DNA sequence: TGCGCCAGCAGCTTGTTTTATGAATTGGGACAGCCGAACACCGGGGAGCTGTTTTTT.